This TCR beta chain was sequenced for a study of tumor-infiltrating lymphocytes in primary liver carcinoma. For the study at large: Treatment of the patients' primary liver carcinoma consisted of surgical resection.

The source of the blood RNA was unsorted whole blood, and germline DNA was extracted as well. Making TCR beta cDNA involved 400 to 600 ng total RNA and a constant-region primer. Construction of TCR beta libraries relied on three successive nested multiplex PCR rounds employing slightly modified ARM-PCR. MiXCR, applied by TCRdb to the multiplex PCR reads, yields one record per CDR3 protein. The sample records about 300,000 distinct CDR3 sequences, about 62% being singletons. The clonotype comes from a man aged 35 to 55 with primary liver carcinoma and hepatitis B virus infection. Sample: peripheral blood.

Written as DNA, the CDR3 is TGTGCCACCACAGGGGGCGCGGGCGAAAAACTGTTTTTT. Encoded protein: CATTGGAGEKLFF. This chain joins TRBV28 and TRBJ1-4, with 9 bases identical to TRBD1. Germline values: CDR1 MDHEN, CDR2 SYDVKM. The J segment lost 8 bases and the V segment lost 10 bases, leaving 8 bases of the junction unmatched. This CDR3 has 13 residues.